This T cell receptor beta chain was observed in a study of T cell repertoires in cytomegalovirus infection (dated by TCRdb to the late 2010s). A note on the overall study: Because public TCR beta signatures pointed to carriage of CMV infection together with the matching HLA type, the HLA type of each donor mattered for the analysis.

Per the germline V gene, SNHLY is the CDR1 and FYNNEI is the CDR2. The germline ends are 11 bases apart after V is trimmed by 3 bases and J by 8 bases. From cysteine to phenylalanine, the CDR3 is 13 amino acids long. The retained sequence is limited to the CDR3, 39 bases, with the frame set at the first base. Sequencing was performed on an Illumina HiSeq 1500. In TCRdb, the public reads were trimmed at Q25 with fastp and aligned with MiXCR, with productive beta chains retained. Rows are unified per CDR3 protein, each entry keeping the most common DNA and genes. In this sample the table shows over 100,000 distinct CDR3 sequences, 16% of which occur a single time. The top ten clones comprise 8% of the sample. General findings and caveats noted by the study authors: In the ex vivo response, HLA-C-restricted CMV-specific TCR beta clonotypes were dominant, and in two of eight donors the single most frequent clonotype came from this HLA-C-restricted group. Cumulative frequency of public TCR beta family members discriminated carriers of CMV infection plus the relevant HLA type in this cohort and an independent roughly 340-donor cohort.

Notes on this clonotype: Its binding antigen is unknown. No much larger clonotype is one base removed from it; base qualities were not supplied.

Rearrangement joined TRBV2 to TRBJ2-1; the best D guess is TRBD1, with 5 bases matching. This sequence originates from a human donor in good health (CMV status not recorded). Some clones in this sample may be carry-over from other donors' samples. The specimen was PBMCs. Here is the DNA: TGTGCCAGCAGTGAGCAGGGTCGGGATGAGCAGTTCTTC. Its protein is CASSEQGRDEQFF. The full variable domain, with segments outside the CDR3 supplied by the reference TRBV2 and TRBJ2-1 proteins, appears as EPEVTQTPSHQVTQMGQEVILRCVPISNHLYFYWYRQILGQKVEFLVSFYNNEISEKSEIFDDQFSVERPDGSNFTLKIRSTKLEDSAMYFCASSEQGRDEQFFGPGTRLTVL.